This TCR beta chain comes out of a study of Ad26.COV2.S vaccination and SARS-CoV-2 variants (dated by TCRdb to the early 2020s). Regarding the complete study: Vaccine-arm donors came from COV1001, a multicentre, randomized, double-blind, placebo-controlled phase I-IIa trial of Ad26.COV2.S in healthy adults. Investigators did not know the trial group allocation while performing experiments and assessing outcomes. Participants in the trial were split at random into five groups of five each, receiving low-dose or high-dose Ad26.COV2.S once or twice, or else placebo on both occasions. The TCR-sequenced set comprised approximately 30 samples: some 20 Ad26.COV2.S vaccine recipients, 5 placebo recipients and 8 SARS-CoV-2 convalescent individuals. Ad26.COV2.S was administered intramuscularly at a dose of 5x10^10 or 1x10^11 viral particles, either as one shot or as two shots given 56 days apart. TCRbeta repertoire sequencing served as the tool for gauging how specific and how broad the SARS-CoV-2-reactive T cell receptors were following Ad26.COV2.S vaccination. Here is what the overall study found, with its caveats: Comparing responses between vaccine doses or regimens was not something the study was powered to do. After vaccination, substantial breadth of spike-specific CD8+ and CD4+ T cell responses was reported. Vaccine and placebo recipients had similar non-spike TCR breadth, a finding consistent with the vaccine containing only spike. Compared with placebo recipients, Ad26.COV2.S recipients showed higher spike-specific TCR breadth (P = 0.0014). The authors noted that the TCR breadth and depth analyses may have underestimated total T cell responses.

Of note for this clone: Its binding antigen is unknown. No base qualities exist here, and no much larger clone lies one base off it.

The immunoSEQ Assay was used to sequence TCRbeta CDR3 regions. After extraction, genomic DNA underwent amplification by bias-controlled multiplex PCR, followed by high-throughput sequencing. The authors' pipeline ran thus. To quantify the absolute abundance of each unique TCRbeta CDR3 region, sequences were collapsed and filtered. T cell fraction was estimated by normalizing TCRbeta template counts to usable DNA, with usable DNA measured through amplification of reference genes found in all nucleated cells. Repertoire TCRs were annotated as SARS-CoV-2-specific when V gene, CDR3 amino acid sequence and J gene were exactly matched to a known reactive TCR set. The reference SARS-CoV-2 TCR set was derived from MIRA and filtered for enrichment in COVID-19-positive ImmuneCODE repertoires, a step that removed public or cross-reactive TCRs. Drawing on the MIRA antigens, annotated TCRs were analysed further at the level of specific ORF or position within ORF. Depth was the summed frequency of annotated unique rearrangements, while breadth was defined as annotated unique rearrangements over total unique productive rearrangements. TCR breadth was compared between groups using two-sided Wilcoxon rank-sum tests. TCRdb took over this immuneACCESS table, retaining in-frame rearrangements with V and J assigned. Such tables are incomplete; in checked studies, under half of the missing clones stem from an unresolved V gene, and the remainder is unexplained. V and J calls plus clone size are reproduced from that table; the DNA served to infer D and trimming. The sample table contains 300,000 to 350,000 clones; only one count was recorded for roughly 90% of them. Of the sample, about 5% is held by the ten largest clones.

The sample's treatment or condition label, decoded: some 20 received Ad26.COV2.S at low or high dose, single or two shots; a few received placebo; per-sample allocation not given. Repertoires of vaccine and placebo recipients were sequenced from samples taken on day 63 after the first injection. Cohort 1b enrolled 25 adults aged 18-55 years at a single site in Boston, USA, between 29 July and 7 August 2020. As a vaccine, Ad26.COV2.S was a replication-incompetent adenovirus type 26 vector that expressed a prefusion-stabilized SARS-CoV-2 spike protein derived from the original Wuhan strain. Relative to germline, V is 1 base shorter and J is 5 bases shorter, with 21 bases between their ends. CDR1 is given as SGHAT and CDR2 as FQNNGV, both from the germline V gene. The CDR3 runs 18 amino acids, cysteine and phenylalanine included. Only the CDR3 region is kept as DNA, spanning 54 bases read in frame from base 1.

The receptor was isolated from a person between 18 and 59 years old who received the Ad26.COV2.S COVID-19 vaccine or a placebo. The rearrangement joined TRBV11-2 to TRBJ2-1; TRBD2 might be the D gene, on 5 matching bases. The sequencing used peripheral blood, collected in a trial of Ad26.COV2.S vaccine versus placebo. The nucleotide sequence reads TGTGCCAGCAGCTTAGTATCTTCTATCGGGATGTTAAACAATGAGCAGTTCTTC. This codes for CASSLVSSIGMLNNEQFF.